A selection of T cell receptor beta chains follows, all from one sample in a study of CD8+ T cells in alopecia areata. Some clones are missing from TCRdb's copy, which holds only in-frame ones; the method was immunoSEQ multiplex PCR. The sample shows around 120,000 clones, under 40% of them seen only once. Sequenced material: CD4+ T cells sorted from blood. These receptors were taken from a human donor with alopecia areata. Each CDR3 is given with its conserved first and last residue. Part of the rows lack a size; the others show once, few, many or a class for expanded clones.

clone_size,j_call,v_call,cdr3_aa
-,TRBJ1-1,TRBV7-9,CASSPTMNTEAFF
-,TRBJ1-4,TRBV23-1,CASSQGRDREEKLFF
-,TRBJ2-7,TRBV5-1,CASSPAPVTSDEQYF
-,TRBJ1-1,TRBV2,CASSGGRVQAFF
-,TRBJ1-5,TRBV30,CAWSTSGGYQPQHF
-,TRBJ2-1,TRBV6-6,CASSPGKGLFF
-,TRBJ1-1,TRBV7-3,CASSSGVNTEAFF
-,TRBJ1-1,TRBV29-1,CSAQLGDTEAFF
-,TRBJ2-6,TRBV29-1,CSVAWSSGANVLTF
few,TRBJ2-7,TRBV30,CAWSDYQGYEQYF
few,TRBJ2-3,TRBV28,CASSTGLGDTDTQYF
-,TRBJ1-1,TRBV29-1,CSVDQGRTEAFF
-,TRBJ2-3,TRBV4-3,CASSHFRGTDTQYF
few,TRBJ1-2,TRBV28,CASSSGQGNYGYTF
few,TRBJ1-2,TRBV29-1,CSVEPGLIGPRDGYTF
few,TRBJ2-2,TRBV18,CASSHDNTNTGELFF
-,TRBJ2-5,TRBV4-3,CASSQEWGRRAETQYF
-,TRBJ2-1,TRBV30,CAWSVRAGGNEQFF
few,TRBJ1-1,TRBV29-1,CSADRGSTEAFF
-,TRBJ2-7,TRBV15,CATSRGESYEQYF
-,TRBJ2-5,TRBV27,CASGRGAGETQYF
-,TRBJ2-3,TRBV7-2,CASSLPNTQYF
-,TRBJ1-2,TRBV30,CAWSVLGQTYGYTF
-,TRBJ2-3,TRBV5-1,CASSNPIGDTQYF
-,TRBJ1-6,TRBV2,CASSFRDNNNSPLHF
-,TRBJ1-5,TRBV29-1,CSVSDGVLGNRPQHF
-,TRBJ2-7,TRBV5-1,CASSLDPDRADEQYF
-,TRBJ2-7,TRBV5-1,CASSLAGLVTPPYEQYF
few,TRBJ2-1,TRBV4-3,CASSQGGQGIYNEQFF
-,TRBJ1-1,TRBV30,CAWSAWGENTEAFF
-,TRBJ2-5,TRBV4-3,CASSQVRGRETQYF
-,TRBJ2-1,TRBV4-1,CASSQDTGGRYNEQFF
-,TRBJ1-6,TRBV5-6,CASSLAGQGGYSPLHF
-,TRBJ2-7,TRBV18,CASTGSSYEQYF
-,TRBJ2-7,TRBV7-2,CASSLALVSYEQYF
-,TRBJ1-2,TRBV2,CASSEPRDRATNYGYTF
-,TRBJ2-3,TRBV5-1,CASSLTSGTDTQYF
once,TRBJ2-7,TRBV28,CASSLLATHYEQYF
few,TRBJ1-6,TRBV7-9,CASSVGQGGSPLHF
few,TRBJ1-3,TRBV29-1,CSATESGNTIYF
-,TRBJ2-4,TRBV9,CASSRSGGARDIQYF
-,TRBJ2-7,TRBV5-1,CASSSSEYEQYF
-,TRBJ1-2,TRBV6-5,CASSFTNYGYTF
-,TRBJ2-7,TRBV29-1,CSVANPGLGYEQYF
-,TRBJ2-2,TRBV30,CAWIHRGRTGELFF
-,TRBJ2-2,TRBV28,CASKPWRGSTGELFF